The rows below give T cell receptor beta chains drawn from one sample of a study of sequential checkpoint blockade in melanoma. Some clones are missing from TCRdb's copy, which holds only in-frame ones; the method was immunoSEQ multiplex PCR. Found here are about 27,000 clones, approximately 77% of them singletons; the top ten hold about 14%. The sequencing here drew on CD8+ T cells sorted from blood (inferred from file names), taken from a patient given nivolumab and ipilimumab in sequence. The receptors come from a human donor with melanoma. CDR3s include the opening cysteine and the closing phenylalanine or tryptophan. D genes are given only for firm matches. Size values are once, few and many counts, or a class for expanded clones, and some rows have none.

J,V,D,size,CDR3,DNA
TRBJ2-3,TRBV9,-,-,CASSAWGTGGNTDTQYF,TGTGCCAGCAGCGCGTGGGGTACGGGGGGCAACACAGATACGCAGTATTTT
TRBJ1-6,TRBV27,-,once,CASSPRSYNSPLHF,TGTGCCAGCAGCCCTCGCTCCTATAATTCACCCCTCCACTTT
TRBJ2-7,TRBV28,TRBD1,-,CASSLLGTGSYEQYF,TGTGCCAGCAGTTTATTGGGGACAGGGAGCTACGAGCAGTACTTC
TRBJ1-3,TRBV7-7,-,-,CASSLYSSGNTIYF,TGTGCTAGCAGCTTATACAGCTCTGGAAACACCATATATTTT
TRBJ2-7,TRBV4-3,-,-,CASSQEEGPYEQYF,TGCGCCAGCAGCCAAGAAGAGGGCCCCTACGAGCAGTACTTC
TRBJ1-2,TRBV28,-,-,CASSPRLRDTNNYGYTF,TGTGCCAGCAGTCCCCGACTCCGGGACACCAATAACTATGGCTACACCTTC
TRBJ2-7,TRBV4-1,TRBD1,-,CASSQNRGEWDQYF,TGCGCCAGCAGCCAAAACAGGGGGGAGTGGGATCAGTACTTC
TRBJ2-7,TRBV4-3,TRBD2,once,CASSQGAGGPYEQYF,TGCGCCAGCAGCCAAGGAGCGGGGGGGCCCTACGAGCAGTACTTC
TRBJ1-1,TRBV25-1,-,-,CASSVQGLGEAFF,TGTGCCAGCAGTGTACAGGGACTAGGTGAAGCTTTCTTT
TRBJ1-2,TRBV4-2,-,once,CASSQEGRVHGYTF,TGTGCCAGCAGCCAAGAAGGCAGGGTTCATGGCTACACCTTC
TRBJ2-2,TRBV11-2,TRBD1,-,CASSRQGAGNTGELFF,TGTGCCAGCAGCCGACAGGGGGCCGGGAACACCGGGGAGCTGTTTTTT
TRBJ2-7,TRBV7-9,-,-,CASSGAGNYYEQYF,TGTGCCAGCAGCGGGGCAGGGAACTACTACGAGCAGTACTTC
TRBJ2-1,TRBV9,-,-,CASSPIPDTAIRLDNEQFF,TGTGCCAGCAGCCCAATCCCGGACACGGCAATAAGGCTAGACAATGAGCAGTTCTTC
TRBJ2-7,TRBV4-1,-,-,CASSQEWRAGYEQYF,TGCGCCAGCAGCCAAGAGTGGAGGGCGGGCTACGAGCAGTACTTC
TRBJ2-7,TRBV27,-,-,CASSFQSTGYEQYF,TGTGCCAGCAGTTTCCAGTCGACAGGCTACGAGCAGTACTTC
TRBJ1-1,TRBV28,-,-,CASSSLDRQTNTEAFF,TGTGCCAGCAGTTCGTTAGATCGACAGACGAACACTGAAGCTTTCTTT
TRBJ1-5,TRBV28,TRBD1,-,CASSLDGTGHQPQHF,TGTGCCAGCAGTTTAGACGGGACAGGTCATCAGCCCCAGCATTTT
TRBJ2-7,TRBV4-1,TRBD1,-,CASSRQGGTEQYF,TGCGCCAGCAGCCGGCAAGGGGGCACCGAGCAGTACTTC
TRBJ1-2,TRBV5-6,TRBD1,-,CASSLVDRETNYGYTF,TGTGCCAGCAGCTTGGTGGACAGGGAAACCAACTATGGCTACACCTTC
TRBJ2-3,TRBV27,TRBD1,-,CASNSDRETDTQYF,TGTGCCAGCAACTCAGACAGGGAGACAGATACGCAGTATTTT
TRBJ2-2,TRBV5-1,TRBD1,many,CASTYVGGSTGELFF,TGCGCCAGCACCTACGTAGGGGGCAGCACCGGGGAGCTGTTTTTT
TRBJ2-7,TRBV4-1,-,-,CASSQGTRAIGDEQYF,TGCGCCAGCAGCCAAGGGACCCGGGCCATCGGGGACGAGCAGTACTTC
TRBJ2-7,TRBV28,TRBD1,-,CASSPTGNEQYF,TGTGCCAGCAGCCCGACAGGGAACGAGCAGTACTTC
TRBJ1-1,TRBV7-9,-,-,CASSLVGVPIEAFF,TGTGCCAGCAGCTTAGTCGGGGTTCCCATCGAAGCTTTCTTT
TRBJ2-7,TRBV7-9,TRBD2,-,CASSTTSGGFHYEQYF,TGTGCCAGCAGCACCACTAGCGGGGGGTTCCACTACGAGCAGTACTTC
TRBJ2-3,TRBV21-1,-,-,CASSKSLRGADVDTQYF,TGTGCCAGCAGCAAAAGTCTCAGGGGGGCAGATGTAGATACGCAGTATTTT
TRBJ2-2,TRBV29-1,-,few,CSVVDSNTGELFF,TGCAGCGTTGTCGACAGTAACACCGGGGAGCTGTTTTTT
TRBJ2-7,TRBV5-4,TRBD1,-,CASSSWDRVHEQYF,TGTGCCAGCAGCTCTTGGGACAGGGTCCACGAGCAGTACTTC
TRBJ2-1,TRBV13,TRBD1,-,CASRDRGSYNEQFF,TGTGCCAGCCGGGACAGGGGGTCCTACAATGAGCAGTTCTTC
TRBJ2-2,TRBV6-5,TRBD2,-,CATQTSGVTGELFF,TGTGCCACACAGACTAGCGGGGTGACCGGGGAGCTGTTTTTT
TRBJ1-1,TRBV5-1,-,-,CASSEQGEVTEAFF,TGCGCCAGCAGCGAACAGGGCGAGGTAACTGAAGCTTTCTTT
TRBJ2-7,TRBV5-4,TRBD2,-,CASSLLTSVHEQYF,TGTGCCAGCAGCTTGCTGACTAGCGTGCACGAGCAGTACTTC
TRBJ1-5,TRBV28,TRBD1,-,CASREGTAYSNQPQHF,TGTGCCAGCAGAGAAGGGACAGCATATAGCAATCAGCCCCAGCATTTT
TRBJ2-6,TRBV9,-,-,CASSYNSGANVLTF,TGTGCCAGCAGTTATAACTCTGGGGCCAACGTCCTGACTTTC
TRBJ2-1,TRBV7-9,-,-,CASSQSVNEQFF,TGTGCCAGCAGCCAATCAGTGAATGAGCAGTTCTTC
TRBJ2-1,TRBV5-4,TRBD2,-,CASSQDTGGSYNEQFF,TGCGCCAGCAGCCAAGATACGGGGGGCTCCTACAATGAGCAGTTCTTC
TRBJ2-5,TRBV6-1,-,-,CASNSRTAKETQYF,TGTGCCAGCAATTCAAGGACTGCGAAAGAGACCCAGTACTTC
TRBJ2-1,TRBV6-4,-,-,CASSERGGGNEQFF,TGTGCCAGCAGTGAAAGGGGGGGAGGCAATGAGCAGTTCTTC
TRBJ2-3,TRBV7-6,TRBD2,-,CASSLTSGGHTDTQYF,TGTGCCAGCAGCTTAACTAGCGGGGGGCACACAGATACGCAGTATTTT
TRBJ2-1,TRBV4-1,TRBD1,-,CASRHDSRGPYNEQFF,TGCGCCAGCAGGCATGACTCCAGGGGGCCCTACAATGAGCAGTTCTTC
TRBJ2-7,TRBV4-1,TRBD2,-,CASSQTWTSYEQYF,TGCGCCAGCAGCCAAACCTGGACTAGCTACGAGCAGTACTTC
TRBJ2-6,TRBV4-2,-,-,CASSPRSSGANVLTF,TGTGCCAGCAGCCCACGTAGCTCTGGGGCCAACGTCCTGACTTTC
TRBJ2-7,TRBV7-8,TRBD1,few,CASSLRVGQGYEQYF,TGTGCCAGCAGCTTGAGAGTGGGACAGGGTTACGAGCAGTACTTC
TRBJ2-3,TRBV4-1,-,-,CASSQDGEDTQYF,TGCGCCAGCAGCCAAGATGGGGAGGATACGCAGTATTTT
TRBJ2-7,TRBV7-2,TRBD1,many,CASSLGTGLKKTGEQYF,TGTGCCAGCAGCTTGGGGACAGGGCTCAAAAAGACGGGGGAGCAGTACTTC
TRBJ2-7,TRBV5-4,TRBD1,-,CASSLPRTGANEQYF,TGTGCCAGCAGCTTGCCCCGGACAGGGGCAAACGAGCAGTACTTC
TRBJ1-2,TRBV4-1,-,-,CASSQDAEGKGGYTF,TGCGCCAGCAGTCAAGATGCGGAGGGTAAGGGTGGCTACACCTTC
TRBJ1-2,TRBV27,-,-,CASSSRRWATYGYTF,TGTGCCAGCAGTTCTCGAAGGTGGGCGACCTATGGCTACACCTTC
TRBJ1-1,TRBV19,-,-,CASSWGGTEAFF,TGTGCCAGTAGTTGGGGAGGCACTGAAGCTTTCTTT
TRBJ2-7,TRBV4-1,-,-,CASSQATGSYEQYF,TGCGCCAGCAGCCAAGCCACAGGGTCCTACGAGCAGTACTTC
TRBJ2-2,TRBV5-5,-,-,CASSLGDVRVGTGELFF,TGTGCCAGCAGCTTGGGGGATGTGAGGGTTGGAACCGGGGAGCTGTTTTTT
TRBJ1-6,TRBV6-4,TRBD1,-,CASSYSVVTGYNSPLHF,TGTGCCAGCAGTTACTCGGTCGTGACAGGGTATAATTCACCCCTCCACTTT
TRBJ2-7,TRBV9,TRBD1,-,CASSVSRETGTVYEQYF,TGTGCCAGCAGCGTAAGTAGGGAAACCGGGACAGTCTACGAGCAGTACTTC
TRBJ2-7,TRBV27,-,-,CASSAAGSSYEQYF,TGTGCCAGCAGTGCCGCCGGGAGCTCCTACGAGCAGTACTTC
TRBJ2-7,TRBV5-4,-,-,CASSLRRDEQYF,TGTGCCAGCAGCTTAAGACGGGACGAGCAGTACTTC